The sequence of this T cell receptor beta chain was determined in a study of blood T cells in healthy people across ages. Study-wide results and caveats: Since the PBMCs were unsorted, naive and antigen-experienced cells could not be conclusively compared.

Details on this clonotype: Its antigen is unknown.

The length of the CDR3 is 15 residues. V lost 6 bases, J lost 13 bases, and 11 bases stayed unmatched. In germline, CDR1 is MDHEN, CDR2 SYDVKM. It was with a sample-barcoded 5' primer and a J-beta primer mix that a second PCR of roughly 7 to 12 cycles was run. TCRdb reprocessed the 5' RACE reads via MiXCR and lists one record per CDR3 protein. The sample includes hundreds of thousands of distinct CDR3 sequences, roughly 34% of them seen just once. The chain has TRBV28 and TRBJ2-4; 14 bases line up with TRBD2. The receptor was derived from a young man in good health. Sequencing used blood. The CDR3 sequence: CASSPGLAGGKEQYF. As DNA, the CDR3 is TGTGCCAGCAGCCCCGGACTAGCGGGGGGTAAAGAGCAGTACTTC.